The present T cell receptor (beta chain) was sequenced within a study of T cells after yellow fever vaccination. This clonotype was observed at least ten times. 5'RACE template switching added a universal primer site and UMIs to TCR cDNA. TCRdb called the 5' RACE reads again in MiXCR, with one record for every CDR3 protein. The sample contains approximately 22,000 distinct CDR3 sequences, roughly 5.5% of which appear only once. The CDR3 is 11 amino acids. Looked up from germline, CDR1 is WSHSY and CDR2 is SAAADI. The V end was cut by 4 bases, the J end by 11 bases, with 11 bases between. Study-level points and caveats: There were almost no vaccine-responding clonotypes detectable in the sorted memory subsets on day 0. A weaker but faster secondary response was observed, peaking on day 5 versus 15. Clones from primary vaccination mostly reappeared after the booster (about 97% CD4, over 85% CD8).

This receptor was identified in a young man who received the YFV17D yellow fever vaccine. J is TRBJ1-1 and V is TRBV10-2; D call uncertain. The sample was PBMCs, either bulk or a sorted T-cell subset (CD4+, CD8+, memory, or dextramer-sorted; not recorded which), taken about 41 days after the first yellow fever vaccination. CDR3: CASSALAGAFF. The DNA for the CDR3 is TGCGCCAGCAGTGCCCTGGCGGGGGCTTTCTTT.